This T cell receptor beta chain was recovered during a study of vaccination and CD4 T cells after COVID-19. Study background: Control cultures used a CEFX viral epitope pool, an HIV-1 Nef peptide pool, or no peptide.

Notes on this clonotype: Its antigen is as yet unknown.

The CDR3 has 15 residues. The V end was cut by 0 bases, the J end by 3 bases, with 11 bases between. The germline V gene has CDR1 LNHNV and CDR2 YYDKDF (reference sequence). Cultured CD4+ T cells had their DNA profiled by the Oncomine TCR Beta short-read assay. One entry per CDR3 protein results from TCRdb running MiXCR on the PCR reads. The table has under 7,500 distinct CDR3 sequences, approximately 60% seen once; the top ten hold roughly 36%. The treatment is: approximately 11-day PBMC culture with coronavirus spike peptide pools or control peptides (ViraFEST assay). Sequenced: CD4+ T cells from blood, cultured in vitro. The origin of this receptor is a human donor who had recovered from COVID-19. The chain has TRBV15 and TRBJ2-5, with D tentatively TRBD1 (5 bases). The CDR3 DNA reads as TGTGCCACCAGCAGAGATATTACCAGGGAAGAGACCCAGTACTTC. It encodes CATSRDITREETQYF.